What follows are 3 T cell receptor beta chains derived from one specimen sequenced in a study of blood T cell repertoires in COVID-19. Assay used: immunoSEQ multiplex PCR; TCRdb lists only in-frame clones, some missing. The repertoire has under 60,000 clones, roughly 88% of them found once; the top ten carry over 3%. Sample: peripheral blood. These receptors were obtained from a human donor in a cohort sampled during active COVID-19.

V is TRBV11-2 and J is TRBJ2-3; the match to TRBD2 covers 16 bases. The CDR3 is made up of 18 amino acids. The V gene's germline CDR1 is SGHAT and CDR2 FQNNGV. V lost 0 bases and J lost 5; bases outside the gene matches: 5. CDR3 DNA: TGTGCCAGCAGCTTAGAGGGACTAGCGGGAGGGGGTGGAGATACGCAGTATTTT. This sequence encodes CASSLEGLAGGGGDTQYF.

V and J are TRBV28 and TRBJ2-7, with a possible D match to TRBD2 (6 bases). Per the germline V gene, CDR1 is MDHEN and CDR2 is SYDVKM. Trimming shortened V by 11 bases and J by 4 bases, and 24 bases separated the two germline ends. This CDR3 contains 15 residues. CDR3: CACTTPAGPRYEQYF. CDR3 nucleotides: TGTGCCTGCACAACCCCAGCGGGCCCTCGATACGAGCAGTACTTC. Supplemented by reference TRBV28 and TRBJ2-7, the full variable domain reads DVKVTQSSRYLVKRTGEKVFLECVQDMDHENMFWYRQDPGLGLRLIYFSYDVKMKEKGDIPEGYSVSREKKERFSLILESASTNQTSMYLCACTTPAGPRYEQYFGPGTRLTVT.

J is TRBJ2-3 and V is TRBV9; 8 nucleotides align to TRBD2. The tail of the sequence fits TRBJ2-1 better, so the J call may be wrong. There are 15 residues in the CDR3. Germline V gene sequence: CDR1 SGDLS, CDR2 YYNGEE. The CDR3 spells CASSPGTSSYNEQFF. DNA of the CDR3: TGTGCCAGCAGCCCCGGGACTAGCTCCTACAATGAGCAGTTCTTC.